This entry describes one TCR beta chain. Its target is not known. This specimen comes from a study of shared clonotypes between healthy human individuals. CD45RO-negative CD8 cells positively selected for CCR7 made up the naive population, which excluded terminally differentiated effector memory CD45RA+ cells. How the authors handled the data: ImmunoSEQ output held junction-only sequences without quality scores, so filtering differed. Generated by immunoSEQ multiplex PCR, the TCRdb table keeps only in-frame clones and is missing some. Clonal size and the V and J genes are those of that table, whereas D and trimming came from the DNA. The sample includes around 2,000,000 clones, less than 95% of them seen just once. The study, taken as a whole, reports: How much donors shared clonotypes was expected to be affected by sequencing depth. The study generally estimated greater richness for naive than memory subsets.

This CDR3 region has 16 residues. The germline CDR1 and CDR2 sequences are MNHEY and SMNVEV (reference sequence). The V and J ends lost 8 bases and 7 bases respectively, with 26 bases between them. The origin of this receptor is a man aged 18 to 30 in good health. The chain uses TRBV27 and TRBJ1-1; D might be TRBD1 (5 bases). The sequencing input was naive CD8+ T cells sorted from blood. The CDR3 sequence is CASVKGYGGRTDEAFF. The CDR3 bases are TGTGCCAGCGTAAAAGGGTACGGGGGTCGAACTGATGAAGCTTTCTTT.